This section outlines one TCR beta chain sequence together with its context. This sample stems from a study of shared clonotypes between healthy human individuals. The repertoire was sequenced with immunoSEQ multiplex PCR; TCRdb's copy has only in-frame clones and lacks some. This repertoire shows 1.5 million to 1.9 million clones, roughly 98% found once; its top ten account for less than 0.55%. Trimming pared 1 base from V and 4 bases from J, leaving 11 bases between. Germline V gene data show CDR1 as KGHSH and CDR2 as LQKENI. This CDR3 has 15 amino acids. Material: naive CD4+ T cells sorted from blood. The subset was: CD45RA+ positively selected. The receptor was isolated from a man aged 25-45 years in good health. The chain joins TRBV18 to TRBJ2-1; TRBD2 is a possible D gene (7 bases). The CDR3 region is CASSPQRGGYNEQFF. The CDR3, as DNA: TGTGCCAGCTCACCACAGAGGGGGGGGTACAATGAGCAGTTCTTC.